This T cell receptor beta chain appears in the sequencing data of a study of blood T cell repertoires in COVID-19. About the study: Some COVID-19 samples were acute and others convalescent; all came from the United States, Italy and Spain. T cells, B-cell-depleted T cells, or PBMCs provided the cDNA or gDNA that served as material.

In the authors' workflow: Reference gene primer amplification gave nucleated cell count estimates. Using immunoSEQ multiplex PCR, the repertoire was profiled, and TCRdb retains in-frame clones only, with some absent. V, J and clone size were drawn from that table, and D and trimming were deduced from the DNA. Found here are around 160,000 clones, about nine tenths of them singletons; the top ten hold around 6.1%. Sequencing was performed on peripheral blood. This TCR derives from a man older than 75 with acute or convalescent COVID-19.

The CDR3 region has the DNA TGCGCCAGCAGCCTACAGGGTAACACTGAAGCTTTCTTT. It encodes CASSLQGNTEAFF. J is TRBJ1-1 and V is TRBV5-1, with D tentatively TRBD1 (6 bases). CDR3 size: 13 residues. In germline, CDR1 is SGHRS, CDR2 YFSETQ. V was pared by 4 bases and J by 2 bases, with 9 bases between.